These 21 T cell receptor beta chains share one sample of origin, sequenced in a study of T cell repertoires in cytomegalovirus infection. MiXCR was run by TCRdb on the reads, yielding one entry per CDR3 protein. The sample gives 150,000 to 200,000 distinct CDR3 sequences, over 13% of which show up once; 25% to 30% is in the top ten. Sequenced sample: PBMCs. The receptors derive from a human donor in good health (CMV status not recorded). Some clones in this sample may be carry-over from other donors' samples.

This clonotype turned up a few times. The CDR3 spells CSSKGVAKNIQYF. In nucleotides, the CDR3 is TGCAGTTCCAAAGGAGTAGCCAAAAACATTCAGTACTTC. The J gene is TRBJ2-4, the V gene TRBV20-1, with D unresolved. The CDR3 is 13 amino acids. V was trimmed by 8 bases and J by 0 bases, leaving 11 bases between them. Germline V gives CDR1 DFQATT, CDR2 SNEGSKA (reference sequence).

The genes are TRBV18 and TRBJ1-4; D not resolved. The CDR3 is made up of 17 amino acids. Germline V lookup: CDR1 KGHSH, CDR2 LQKENI. The V end lost 1 base, the J end lost 0 bases, and 12 bases lay between the germline ends. The CDR3: CASSPRSAAATNEKLFF. CDR3 nucleotide sequence: TGTGCCAGCTCACCACGCAGCGCGGCAGCAACTAATGAAAAACTGTTTTTT.

The sample holds one count of this clonotype. The V call is TRBV28, the J call TRBJ1-3; no reliable D call. Trimming shortened V by 2 bases and J by 7 bases, and 12 bases separated the two germline ends. The CDR3 spans 14 residues. CDR1 and CDR2 from the germline V gene are MDHEN and SYDVKM. For the CDR3, the DNA is TGTGCCAGCAGTTTACGGCAGGTGTTCAACACCATATATTTT. Translation: CASSLRQVFNTIYF.

Many counts were recorded for this clonotype. The genes are TRBV14 and TRBJ1-4; maybe TRBD1 (5 bases). The length of the CDR3 is 16 residues. In germline, CDR1 is SGHDN, CDR2 FVKESK. V dropped 0 bases and J dropped 8 bases, with 16 bases sitting between them. The CDR3 region is CASSQDRGRVREKLFF. DNA of the CDR3: TGTGCCAGCAGCCAAGATCGGGGCAGGGTGAGGGAAAAACTGTTTTTT.

The chain combines TRBV6-5 with TRBJ2-3; D may correspond to TRBD1 or TRBD2 (6 bases each). Germline V gene lookup returns CDR1 MNHEY and CDR2 SVGAGI. CDR3 size: 15 residues. The V and J ends lost 7 bases and 0 bases respectively, with 14 bases between them. The CDR3 DNA reads TGTGCCAGCACCTCGGGGGCAGCTAGCACAGATACGCAGTATTTT. This encodes CASTSGAASTDTQYF.

This clonotype was detected only a few times. The chain uses TRBV11-2 and TRBJ2-3; D perhaps matches TRBD2 (5 bases). The germline V gene has CDR1 SGHAT and CDR2 FQNNGV. The CDR3 is made up of 15 amino acids. Trimming removed 5 bases at V and 5 bases at J, with 17 bases between. CDR3 loop: CASSPSPGMEDTQYF. CDR3 nucleotides: TGTGCCAGCAGCCCCAGCCCCGGGATGGAAGATACGCAGTATTTT. The whole variable domain, filled in from reference TRBV11-2 and TRBJ2-3, reads EAGVAQSPRYKIIEKRQSVAFWCNPISGHATLYWYQQILGQGPKLLIQFQNNGVVDDSQLPKDRFSAERLKGVDSTLKIQPAKLEDSAVYLCASSPSPGMEDTQYFGPGTRLTVL.

The genes are TRBV20-1 and TRBJ2-1, with 7 bases lining up with TRBD2. The V segment lost 0 bases and the J segment 9 bases; nucleotides outside the gene matches: 8. Per the germline V gene, CDR1 is DFQATT and CDR2 is SNEGSKA (reference sequence). The CDR3 sequence is 14 residues long. The CDR3 sequence is CSARESGTGSEQFF. The CDR3 nucleotides are TGCAGTGCTAGAGAGAGCGGGACCGGTAGTGAGCAGTTCTTC.

This clonotype appeared many times. The V and J genes are TRBV29-1 and TRBJ1-6; no reliable D call. The CDR3 totals 13 residues. The V and J ends lost 6 bases and 8 bases respectively, with 14 bases between them. Germline loops: CDR1 SQVTM, CDR2 ANQGSEA. In DNA, the CDR3 is TGCAGCGTGAGGACTTTAAGGGATTCACCCCTCCACTTT. It encodes CSVRTLRDSPLHF.

This clonotype was counted only a few times. This sequence joins TRBV29-1 and TRBJ2-2; 11 bases line up with TRBD1. CDR3 length: 14 residues. Germline trimming cut 4 bases from V and 4 bases from J; bases unmatched to any gene: 2. Germline V CDR1 and CDR2: SQVTM, ANQGSEA. This chain's CDR3 is CSVGGTGGTGELFF. The CDR3 DNA follows: TGCAGCGTTGGGGGGACAGGGGGCACCGGGGAGCTGTTTTTT.

This clonotype has a count of ten or more. The rearrangement links TRBV7-2 to TRBJ2-1, with D perhaps being TRBD1 or TRBD2 (5 bases each). This CDR3 is built from 14 residues. The germline V gene encodes CDR1 SGHTA and CDR2 FQGNSA. V dropped 3 bases and J dropped 7 bases, with 13 bases sitting between them. CDR3: CASSFLRGVNEQFF. Written as DNA, the CDR3 is TGTGCCAGCAGCTTCCTGAGAGGGGTGAATGAGCAGTTCTTC.

This clonotype was picked up many times. V is TRBV7-2 and J is TRBJ1-1, with 7 bases lining up with TRBD1. The CDR3 length is 15 residues. The germline V gene encodes CDR1 SGHTA and CDR2 FQGNSA. With 5 bases clipped from V and 4 bases from J, the junction kept 10 bases outside the gene matches. CDR3 in amino acids: CASSRDGRGGTEAFF. The CDR3 DNA follows: TGTGCCAGCAGCAGAGACGGCAGGGGGGGCACTGAAGCTTTCTTT.

The V call is TRBV5-1, the J call TRBJ2-4; D ambiguous. V was cut by 3 bases and J by 2 bases, with 9 bases left in between. This CDR3 is 14 amino acids long. Germline assignment: CDR1 SGHRS and CDR2 YFSETQ. CDR3 protein: CASSSPGPKNIQYF. CDR3 nucleotides: TGCGCCAGCAGCTCTCCCGGCCCCAAAAACATTCAGTACTTC. Using reference TRBV5-1 and TRBJ2-4 for the parts outside the CDR3, the full variable domain is KAGVTQTPRYLIKTRGQQVTLSCSPISGHRSVSWYQQTPGQGLQFLFEYFSETQRNKGNFPGRFSGRQFSNSRSEMNVSTLELGDSALYLCASSSPGPKNIQYFGAGTRLSVL.

This clonotype was seen repeatedly, ten times or more. The V gene is TRBV29-1, the J gene TRBJ2-1, with TRBD2 as a possible D gene (6 bases). This CDR3 contains 14 residues. The V gene's germline CDR1 is SQVTM and CDR2 ANQGSEA. V lost 4 bases and J 3 bases, leaving 13 bases between the germline ends. The CDR3 is CSVGSRGIYNEQFF. CDR3 bases: TGCAGCGTTGGTTCTCGCGGGATCTACAATGAGCAGTTCTTC.

With regard to this clonotype: This CDR3 fails to terminate in the conserved phenylalanine or tryptophan, so it likely reflects a read error. The chain couples TRBV7-6 to TRBJ2-6; TRBD1 might be the D (6 bases). The CDR3 is 15 residues long. The germline V and J ends were trimmed by 2 bases and 4 bases, with 9 bases remaining between them. Germline assignment: CDR1 SGHVS and CDR2 FNYEAQ. The CDR3 sequence: CASSLQGNGANVLTY. The CDR3 nucleotides read TGTGCCAGCAGCTTACAGGGGAACGGGGCCAACGTCCTGACTTAC.

About this clonotype: This may be a read error: a much more frequent sequence differs by one nucleotide. This chain links TRBV6-1 with TRBJ1-1, with D hard to call. The CDR3 sequence is 16 residues long. CDR1 and CDR2 (germline): MNHNS, SASEGT. Trimming took off 5 bases at V and 10 bases at J, with 26 bases between the two ends. As DNA, the CDR3 is TGTGCCAGCAGTTCCCCGAATCGAGAACCGACTGCGGGAGCTTTCTTT. It codes for CASSSPNREPTAGAFF.

This clonotype was observed many times. The rearrangement uses TRBV7-2 and TRBJ2-1; 8 bases align to TRBD2. Germline lookup yields CDR1 SGHTA and CDR2 FQGNSA. The CDR3 covers 13 residues. The junction had 4 bases not matched to a gene; V was cut back by 2 bases and J by 10 bases. The CDR3 nucleotides are TGTGCCAGCAGCTTATTTGCGGGAGGAGAGCAGTTCTTC. It encodes CASSLFAGGEQFF.

This clonotype was counted between two and nine times. This sequence joins TRBV6-2 or TRBV6-3 and TRBJ1-2; D is possibly TRBD1 (5 bases). V gave up 2 bases and J gave up 5 bases, with 9 bases separating them. From germline, CDR1 is MNHEY and CDR2 SVGEGT. The CDR3 is 13 residues long. In nucleotides, the CDR3 is TGTGCCAGCAGTTACGGGGCAACATATGGCTACACCTTC. As protein: CASSYGATYGYTF.

A few counts support this clonotype. V usage is TRBV20-1 and J usage is TRBJ2-2; no firm D call. The CDR3 runs 15 residues. Trimming shortened V by 7 bases and J by 0 bases, and 15 bases separated the two germline ends. Germline V gene data show CDR1 as DFQATT and CDR2 as SNEGSKA (reference sequence). CDR3 sequence (DNA): TGCAGTGTCACCCTTGGCAGCACGAACACCGGGGAGCTGTTTTTT. Translation gives CSVTLGSTNTGELFF.

The genes are TRBV29-1 and TRBJ1-1; 7 nucleotides line up with TRBD1. The germline CDR1 and CDR2 sequences are SQVTM and ANQGSEA. CDR3 length: 13 amino acids. Trimming removed 4 bases from V and 6 bases from J; junction bases left unmatched: 8. CDR3 sequence: CSVVLTGVAEAFF. Written as DNA, the CDR3 is TGCAGCGTTGTCCTAACAGGGGTTGCTGAAGCTTTCTTT.

This clonotype was observed many times. V gene TRBV28 combines with J gene TRBJ2-3; D possibly uses TRBD1 or TRBD2 (5 bases each). Germline CDR1 reads MDHEN; CDR2 reads SYDVKM. The V end lost 3 bases, the J end lost 6 bases, and 16 bases lay between the germline ends. CDR3 length: 15 residues. This CDR3 reads CASSLEDLGADTQYF. The CDR3 nucleotides are TGTGCCAGCAGTTTGGAAGACCTCGGGGCGGATACGCAGTATTTT.

V is TRBV20-1 and J is TRBJ1-2; TRBD1 agrees at 9 bases. The germline V gene encodes CDR1 DFQATT and CDR2 SNEGSKA (reference sequence). CDR3 length: 15 amino acids. V trimming: 3 bases; J trimming: 8 bases; junction bases outside the gene matches: 13. CDR3 DNA sequence: TGCAGTGCTAGCCCTGGTTTGGACAGGGGAACAGGCTACACCTTC. Its translation is CSASPGLDRGTGYTF.